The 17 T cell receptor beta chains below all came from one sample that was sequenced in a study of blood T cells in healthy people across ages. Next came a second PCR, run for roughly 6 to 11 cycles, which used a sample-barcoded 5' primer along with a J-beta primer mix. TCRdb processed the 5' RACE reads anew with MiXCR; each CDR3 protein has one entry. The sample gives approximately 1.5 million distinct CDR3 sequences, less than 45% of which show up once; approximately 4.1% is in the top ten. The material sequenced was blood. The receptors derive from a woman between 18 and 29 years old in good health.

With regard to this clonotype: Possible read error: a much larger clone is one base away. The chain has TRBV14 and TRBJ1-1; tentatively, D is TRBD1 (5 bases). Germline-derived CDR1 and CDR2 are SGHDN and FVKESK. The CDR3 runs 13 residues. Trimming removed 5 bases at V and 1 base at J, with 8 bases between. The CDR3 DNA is TGTGCCAGCAGCAAGGACAAGAACACTGAAGCTTTCTTT. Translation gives CASSKDKNTEAFF.

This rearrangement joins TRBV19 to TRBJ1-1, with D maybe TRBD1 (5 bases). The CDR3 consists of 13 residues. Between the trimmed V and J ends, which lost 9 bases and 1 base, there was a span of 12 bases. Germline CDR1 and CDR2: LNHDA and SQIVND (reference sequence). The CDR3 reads CASRFGQNTEAFF. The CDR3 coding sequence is TGTGCCAGCCGATTCGGACAGAACACTGAAGCTTTCTTT.

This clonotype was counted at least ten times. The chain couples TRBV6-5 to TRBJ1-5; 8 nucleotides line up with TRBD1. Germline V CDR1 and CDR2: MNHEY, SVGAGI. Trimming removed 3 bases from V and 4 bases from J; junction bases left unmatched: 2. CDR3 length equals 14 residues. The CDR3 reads CASSYDRGNQPQHF. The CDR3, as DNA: TGTGCCAGCAGTTATGACAGGGGAAATCAGCCCCAGCATTTT.

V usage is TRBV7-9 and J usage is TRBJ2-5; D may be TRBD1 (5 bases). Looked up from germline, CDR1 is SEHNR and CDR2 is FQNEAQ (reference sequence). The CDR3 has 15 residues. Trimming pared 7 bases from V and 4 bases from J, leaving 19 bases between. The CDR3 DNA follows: TGTGCCAGCAACGTAGACAGTTTATCATCAGAGACCCAGTACTTC. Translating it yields CASNVDSLSSETQYF.

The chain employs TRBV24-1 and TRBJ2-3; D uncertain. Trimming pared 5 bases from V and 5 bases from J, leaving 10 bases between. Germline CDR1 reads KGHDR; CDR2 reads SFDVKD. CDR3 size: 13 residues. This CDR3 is CATSARPGDTQYF. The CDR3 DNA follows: TGTGCCACCAGTGCGCGACCCGGAGATACGCAGTATTTT.

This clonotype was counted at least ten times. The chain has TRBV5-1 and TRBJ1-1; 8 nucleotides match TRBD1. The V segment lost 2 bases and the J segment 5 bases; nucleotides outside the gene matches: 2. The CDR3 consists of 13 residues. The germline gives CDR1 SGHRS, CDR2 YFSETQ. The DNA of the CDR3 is TGCGCCAGCAGCTTTCAGGGGGCAACTGAAGCTTTCTTT. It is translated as CASSFQGATEAFF.

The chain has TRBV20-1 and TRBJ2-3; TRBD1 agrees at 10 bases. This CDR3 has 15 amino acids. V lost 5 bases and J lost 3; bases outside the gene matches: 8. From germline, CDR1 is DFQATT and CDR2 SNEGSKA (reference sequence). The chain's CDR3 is CSAAHRDRGTDTQYF. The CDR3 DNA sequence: TGCAGTGCTGCGCACCGGGACAGGGGAACAGATACGCAGTATTTT.

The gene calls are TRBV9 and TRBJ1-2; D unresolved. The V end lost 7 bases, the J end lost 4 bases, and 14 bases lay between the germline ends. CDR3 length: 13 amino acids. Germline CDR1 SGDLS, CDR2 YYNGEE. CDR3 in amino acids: CASVDGRFYGYTF. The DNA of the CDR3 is TGTGCCAGCGTCGACGGACGGTTCTATGGCTACACCTTC.

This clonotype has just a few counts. The chain's CDR3 is CASSQGTLMYQETQYF. In DNA, the CDR3 is TGCGCCAGCAGCCAAGGGACCCTAATGTACCAAGAGACCCAGTACTTC. J is TRBJ2-5 and V is TRBV4-3; D remains unclear. The V end lost 1 base, the J end lost 0 bases, and 12 bases lay between the germline ends. The length of the CDR3 is 16 residues. Germline V gives CDR1 LGHNA, CDR2 YSLEER.

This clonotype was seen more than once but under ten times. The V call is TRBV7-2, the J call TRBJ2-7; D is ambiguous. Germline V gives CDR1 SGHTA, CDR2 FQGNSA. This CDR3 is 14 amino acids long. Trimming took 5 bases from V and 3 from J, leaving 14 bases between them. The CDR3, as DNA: TGTGCCAGCAGCCCCGCTCCCACATACTACGAGCAGTACTTC. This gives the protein CASSPAPTYYEQYF.

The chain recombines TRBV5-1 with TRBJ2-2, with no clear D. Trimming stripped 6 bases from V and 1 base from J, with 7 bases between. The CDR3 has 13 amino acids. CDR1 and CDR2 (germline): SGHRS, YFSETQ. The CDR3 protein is CASIGRNTGELFF. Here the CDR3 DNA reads TGCGCCAGCATCGGTCGGAACACCGGGGAGCTGTTTTTT.

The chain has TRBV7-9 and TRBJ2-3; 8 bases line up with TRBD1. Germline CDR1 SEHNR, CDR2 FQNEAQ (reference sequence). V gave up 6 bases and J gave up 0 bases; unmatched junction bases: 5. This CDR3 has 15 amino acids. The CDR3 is CASRTGEVSTDTQYF. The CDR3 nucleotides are TGTGCCAGCAGGACAGGGGAGGTGAGCACAGATACGCAGTATTTT.

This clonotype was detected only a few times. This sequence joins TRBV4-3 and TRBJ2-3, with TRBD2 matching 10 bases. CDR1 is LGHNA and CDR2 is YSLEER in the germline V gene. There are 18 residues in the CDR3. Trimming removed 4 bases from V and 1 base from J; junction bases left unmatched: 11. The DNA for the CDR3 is TGCGCCAGCAGCCCCCTTCCCCGCCTAGCGGGGGGCACAGATACGCAGTATTTT. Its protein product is CASSPLPRLAGGTDTQYF.

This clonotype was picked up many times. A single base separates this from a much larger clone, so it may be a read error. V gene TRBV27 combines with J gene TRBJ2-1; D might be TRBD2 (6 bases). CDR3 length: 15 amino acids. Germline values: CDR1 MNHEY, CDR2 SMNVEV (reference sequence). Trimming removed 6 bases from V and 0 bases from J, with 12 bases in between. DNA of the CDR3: TGTGCCAGCAGCCGGGGGAGAGGCTCCTACAATGAGCAGTTCTTC. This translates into CASSRGRGSYNEQFF.

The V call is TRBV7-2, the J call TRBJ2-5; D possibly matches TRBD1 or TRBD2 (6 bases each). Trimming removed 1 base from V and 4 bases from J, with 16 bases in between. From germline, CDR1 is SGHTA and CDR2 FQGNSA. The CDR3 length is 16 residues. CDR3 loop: CASSLGRGFESETQYF. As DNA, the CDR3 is TGTGCCAGCAGCTTAGGGAGGGGGTTTGAATCAGAGACCCAGTACTTC.

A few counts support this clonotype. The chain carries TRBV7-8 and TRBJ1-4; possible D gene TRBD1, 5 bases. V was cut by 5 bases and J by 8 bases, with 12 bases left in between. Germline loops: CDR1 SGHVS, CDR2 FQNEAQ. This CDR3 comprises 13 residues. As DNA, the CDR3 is TGTGCCAGCAGCCCGGGGGGGGAAGAAAAACTGTTTTTT. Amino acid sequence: CASSPGGEEKLFF.

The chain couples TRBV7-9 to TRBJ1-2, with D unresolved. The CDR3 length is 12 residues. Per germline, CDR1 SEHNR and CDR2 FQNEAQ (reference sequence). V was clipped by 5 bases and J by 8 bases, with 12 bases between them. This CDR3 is CASSPPRWGYTF. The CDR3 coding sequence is TGTGCCAGCAGCCCGCCTAGGTGGGGCTACACCTTC. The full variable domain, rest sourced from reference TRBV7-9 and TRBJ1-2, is DTGVSQNPRHKITKRGQNVTFRCDPISEHNRLYWYRQTLGQGPEFLTYFQNEAQLEKSRLLSDRFSAERPKGSFSTLEIQRTEQGDSAMYLCASSPPRWGYTFGSGTRLTVV.